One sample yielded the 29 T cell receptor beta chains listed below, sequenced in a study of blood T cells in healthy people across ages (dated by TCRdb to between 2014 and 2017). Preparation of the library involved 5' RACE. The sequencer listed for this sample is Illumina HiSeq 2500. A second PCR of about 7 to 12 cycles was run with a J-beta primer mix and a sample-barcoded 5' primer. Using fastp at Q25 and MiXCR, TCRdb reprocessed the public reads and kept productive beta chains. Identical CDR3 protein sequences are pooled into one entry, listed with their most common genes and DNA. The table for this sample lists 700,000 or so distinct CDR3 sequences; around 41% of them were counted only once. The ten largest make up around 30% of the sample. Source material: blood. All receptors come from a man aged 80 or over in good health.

As DNA, the CDR3 is TGCAGCGTTGTTGGACTAGCGGGAGGGAAATCCTACAATGAGCAGTACTTC. This gives the protein CSVVGLAGGKSYNEQYF. The chain joins TRBV29-1 to TRBJ2-1; 15 nucleotides line up with TRBD2. The end of the DNA fits TRBJ2-7 better, so the J call may be wrong. Germline loops: CDR1 SQVTM, CDR2 ANQGSEA. This CDR3 contains 17 residues.

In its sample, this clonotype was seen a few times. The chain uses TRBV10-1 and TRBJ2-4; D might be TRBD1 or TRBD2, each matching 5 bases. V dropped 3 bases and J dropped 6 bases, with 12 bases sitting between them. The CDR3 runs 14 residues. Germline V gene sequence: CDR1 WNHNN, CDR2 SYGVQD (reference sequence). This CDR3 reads CASSETGTTNIQYF. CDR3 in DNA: TGCGCCAGCAGTGAAACCGGGACGACAAACATTCAGTACTTC.

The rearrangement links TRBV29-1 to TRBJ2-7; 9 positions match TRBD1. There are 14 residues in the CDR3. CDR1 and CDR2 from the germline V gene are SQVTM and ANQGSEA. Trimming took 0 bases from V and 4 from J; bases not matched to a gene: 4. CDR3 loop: CSVEDRGTGYEQYF. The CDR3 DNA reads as TGCAGCGTTGAAGATCGAGGGACAGGGTACGAGCAGTACTTC.

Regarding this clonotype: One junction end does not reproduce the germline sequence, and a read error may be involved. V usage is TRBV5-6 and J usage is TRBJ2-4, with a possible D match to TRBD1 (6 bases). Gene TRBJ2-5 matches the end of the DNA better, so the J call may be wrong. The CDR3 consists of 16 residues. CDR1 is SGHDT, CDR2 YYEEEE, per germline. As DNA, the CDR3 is TGCGCCAGCAGCTCTTACCGGACAGCTCTTGGGGAGACCCAGTACTTC. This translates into CASSSYRTALGETQYF.

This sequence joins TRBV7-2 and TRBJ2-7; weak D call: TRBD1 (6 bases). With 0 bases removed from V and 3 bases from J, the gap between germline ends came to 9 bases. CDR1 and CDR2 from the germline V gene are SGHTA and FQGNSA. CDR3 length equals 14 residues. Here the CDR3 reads CASSLAQGIYEQYF. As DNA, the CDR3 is TGTGCCAGCAGCTTAGCGCAGGGGATCTACGAGCAGTACTTC.

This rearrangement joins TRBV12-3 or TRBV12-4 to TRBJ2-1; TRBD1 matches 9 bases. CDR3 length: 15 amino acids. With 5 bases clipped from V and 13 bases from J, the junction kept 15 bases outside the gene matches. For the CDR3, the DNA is TGTGCCAGCAGTCCGGGACAGGGCTCTTTGGAGACCCAGTTCTTC. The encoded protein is CASSPGQGSLETQFF.

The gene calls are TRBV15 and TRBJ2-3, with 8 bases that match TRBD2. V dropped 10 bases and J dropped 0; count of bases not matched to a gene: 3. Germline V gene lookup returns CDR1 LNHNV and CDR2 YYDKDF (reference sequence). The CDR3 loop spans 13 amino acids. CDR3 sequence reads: CASSGESTDTQYF. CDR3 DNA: TGTGCCAGTAGCGGGGAGAGCACAGATACGCAGTATTTT.

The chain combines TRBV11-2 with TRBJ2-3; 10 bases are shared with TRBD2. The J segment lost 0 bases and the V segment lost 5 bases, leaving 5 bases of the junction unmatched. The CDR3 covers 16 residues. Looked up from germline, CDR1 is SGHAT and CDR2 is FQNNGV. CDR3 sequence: CASSPGLAVSTDTQYF. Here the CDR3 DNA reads TGTGCCAGCAGCCCAGGACTAGCGGTGAGCACAGATACGCAGTATTTT.

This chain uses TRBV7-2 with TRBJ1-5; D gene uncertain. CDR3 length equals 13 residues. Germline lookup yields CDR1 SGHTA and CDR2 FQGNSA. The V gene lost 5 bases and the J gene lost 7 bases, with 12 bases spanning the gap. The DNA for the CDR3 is TGTGCCAGCAGCCCAAATTTTGGGCAGCCCCAGCATTTT. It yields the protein CASSPNFGQPQHF.

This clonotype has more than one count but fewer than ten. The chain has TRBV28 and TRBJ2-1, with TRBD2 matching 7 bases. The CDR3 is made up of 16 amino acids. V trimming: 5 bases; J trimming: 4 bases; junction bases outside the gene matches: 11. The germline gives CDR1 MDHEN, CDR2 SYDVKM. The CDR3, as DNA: TGTGCCAGCAGTACCCCGACTAGCCGAGCTTACAATGAGCAGTTCTTC. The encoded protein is CASSTPTSRAYNEQFF.

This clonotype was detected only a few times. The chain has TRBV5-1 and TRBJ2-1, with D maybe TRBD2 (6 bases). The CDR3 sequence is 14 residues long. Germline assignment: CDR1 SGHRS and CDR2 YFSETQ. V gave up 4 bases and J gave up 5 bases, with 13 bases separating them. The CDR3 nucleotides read TGCGCCAGCAGCCCCGGGGGAGCGAACAATGAGCAGTTCTTC. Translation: CASSPGGANNEQFF.

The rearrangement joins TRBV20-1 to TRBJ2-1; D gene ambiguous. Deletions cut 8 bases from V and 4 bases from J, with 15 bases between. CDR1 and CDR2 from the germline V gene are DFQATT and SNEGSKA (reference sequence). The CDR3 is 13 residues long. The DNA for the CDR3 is TGCAGTACCTATATAGGAGCATACAATGAGCAGTTCTTC. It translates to CSTYIGAYNEQFF.

CDR3 protein: CASSLDPTGYNSPLHF. The DNA for the CDR3 is TGTGCCAGCAGCTTAGACCCGACCGGGTATAATTCACCCCTCCACTTT. The chain has TRBV11-2 and TRBJ1-6; D not certain. CDR3 length: 16 amino acids. Germline CDR1 and CDR2: SGHAT and FQNNGV. With 0 bases removed from V and 4 bases from J, the gap between germline ends came to 10 bases.

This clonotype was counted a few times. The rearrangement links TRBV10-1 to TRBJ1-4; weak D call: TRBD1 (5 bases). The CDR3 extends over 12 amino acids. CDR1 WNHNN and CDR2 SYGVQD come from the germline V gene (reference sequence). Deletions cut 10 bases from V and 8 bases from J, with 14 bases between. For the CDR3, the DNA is TGCGCCAAGACGGACACGCGGGAAAAACTGTTTTTT. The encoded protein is CAKTDTREKLFF.

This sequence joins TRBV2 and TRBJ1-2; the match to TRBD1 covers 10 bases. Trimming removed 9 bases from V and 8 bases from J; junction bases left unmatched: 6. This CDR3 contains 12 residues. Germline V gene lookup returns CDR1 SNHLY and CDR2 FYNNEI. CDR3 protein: CARNDRGLGYTF. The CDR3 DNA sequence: TGTGCCAGAAATGACAGGGGGCTCGGCTACACCTTC.

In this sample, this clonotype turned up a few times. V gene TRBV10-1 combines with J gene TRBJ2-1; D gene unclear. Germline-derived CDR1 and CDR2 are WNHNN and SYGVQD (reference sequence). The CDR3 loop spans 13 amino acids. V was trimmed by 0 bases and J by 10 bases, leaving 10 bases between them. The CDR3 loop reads CASSESGKLEQFF. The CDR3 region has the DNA TGCGCCAGCAGTGAGTCTGGTAAACTCGAGCAGTTCTTC.

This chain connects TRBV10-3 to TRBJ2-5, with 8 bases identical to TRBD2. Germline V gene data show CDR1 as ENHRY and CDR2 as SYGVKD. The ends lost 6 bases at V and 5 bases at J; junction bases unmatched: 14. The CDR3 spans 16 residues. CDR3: CAISQSGLGLVETQYF. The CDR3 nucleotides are TGTGCCATCAGCCAGTCGGGACTAGGGTTGGTTGAGACCCAGTACTTC.

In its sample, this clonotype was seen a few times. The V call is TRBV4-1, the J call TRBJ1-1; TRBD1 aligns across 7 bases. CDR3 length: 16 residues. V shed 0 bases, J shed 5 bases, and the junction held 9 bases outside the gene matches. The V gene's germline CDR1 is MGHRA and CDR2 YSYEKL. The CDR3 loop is CASSQETARGRTEAFF. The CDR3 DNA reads TGCGCCAGCAGCCAAGAGACGGCCAGGGGGAGGACTGAAGCTTTCTTT.

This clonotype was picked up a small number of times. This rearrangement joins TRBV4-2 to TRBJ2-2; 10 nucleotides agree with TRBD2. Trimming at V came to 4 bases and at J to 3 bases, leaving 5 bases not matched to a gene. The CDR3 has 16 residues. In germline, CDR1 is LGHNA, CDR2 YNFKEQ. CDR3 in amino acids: CASSRASGGDTGELFF. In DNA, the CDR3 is TGTGCCAGCAGCCGAGCTAGCGGGGGTGACACCGGGGAGCTGTTTTTT.

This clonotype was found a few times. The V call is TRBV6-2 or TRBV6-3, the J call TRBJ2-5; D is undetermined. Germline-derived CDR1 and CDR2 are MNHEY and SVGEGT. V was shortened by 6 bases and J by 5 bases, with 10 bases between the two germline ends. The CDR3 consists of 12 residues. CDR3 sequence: CASSHNWETQYF. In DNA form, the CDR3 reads TGTGCCAGCAGCCATAACTGGGAGACCCAGTACTTC.

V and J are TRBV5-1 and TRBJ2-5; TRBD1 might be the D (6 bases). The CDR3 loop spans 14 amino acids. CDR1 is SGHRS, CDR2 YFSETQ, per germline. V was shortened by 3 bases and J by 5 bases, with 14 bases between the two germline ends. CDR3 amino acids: CASSSQGLVETQYF. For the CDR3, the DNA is TGCGCCAGCAGCTCGCAGGGGTTGGTTGAGACCCAGTACTTC.

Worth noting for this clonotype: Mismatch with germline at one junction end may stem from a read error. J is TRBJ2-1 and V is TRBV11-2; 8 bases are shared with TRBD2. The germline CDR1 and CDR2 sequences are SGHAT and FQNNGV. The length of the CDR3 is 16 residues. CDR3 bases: TGTGCCGGCAGCTTATTCCCGGGAGGGTTCTGGAATGAGCAGTTCTTC. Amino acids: CAGSLFPGGFWNEQFF. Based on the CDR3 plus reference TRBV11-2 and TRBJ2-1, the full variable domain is EAGVAQSPRYKIIEKRQSVAFWCNPISGHATLYWYQQILGQGPKLLIQFQNNGVVDDSQLPKDRFSAERLKGVDSTLKIQPAKLEDSAVYLCAGSLFPGGFWNEQFFGPGTRLTVL.

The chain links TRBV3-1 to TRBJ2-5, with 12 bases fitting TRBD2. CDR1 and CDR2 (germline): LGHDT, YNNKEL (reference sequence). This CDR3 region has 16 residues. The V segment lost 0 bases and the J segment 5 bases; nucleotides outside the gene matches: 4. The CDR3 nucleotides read TGTGCCAGCAGCCAAGATGGACTAGCGGGGAGGGAGACCCAGTACTTC. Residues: CASSQDGLAGRETQYF.

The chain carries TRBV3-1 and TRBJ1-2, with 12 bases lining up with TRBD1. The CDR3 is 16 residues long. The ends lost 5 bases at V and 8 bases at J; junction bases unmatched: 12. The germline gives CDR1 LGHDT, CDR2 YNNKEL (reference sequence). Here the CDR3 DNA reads TGTGCCAGCAGCACCACCGGGACAGGGGGCTTCGGAGGCTACACCTTC. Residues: CASSTTGTGGFGGYTF. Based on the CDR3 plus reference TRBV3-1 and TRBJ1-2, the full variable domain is DTAVSQTPKYLVTQMGNDKSIKCEQNLGHDTMYWYKQDSKKFLKIMFSYNNKELIINETVPNRFSPKSPDKAHLNLHINSLELGDSAVYFCASSTTGTGGFGGYTFGSGTRLTVV.

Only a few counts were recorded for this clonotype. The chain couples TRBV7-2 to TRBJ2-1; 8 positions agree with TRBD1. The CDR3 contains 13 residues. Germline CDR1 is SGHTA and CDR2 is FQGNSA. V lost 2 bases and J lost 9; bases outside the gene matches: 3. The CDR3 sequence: CASSLTTGGEQFF. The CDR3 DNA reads TGTGCCAGCAGCTTAACTACAGGGGGTGAGCAGTTCTTC.

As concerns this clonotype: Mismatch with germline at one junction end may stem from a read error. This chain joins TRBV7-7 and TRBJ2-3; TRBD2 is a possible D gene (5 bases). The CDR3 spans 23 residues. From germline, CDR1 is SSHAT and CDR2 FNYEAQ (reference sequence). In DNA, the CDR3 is TGTGCTAGCAGCTTAGCTCCGTCGGACGCCGGTTTGGGAGCGAGAGGAGGCGCAGATACGCAGTATTTT. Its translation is CASSLAPSDAGLGARGGADTQYF. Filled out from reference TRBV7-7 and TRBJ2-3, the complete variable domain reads GAGVSQSPRYKVTKRGQDVTLRCDPISSHATLYWYQQALGQGPEFLTYFNYEAQPDKSGLPSDRFSAERPEGSISTLTIQRTEQRDSAMYRCASSLAPSDAGLGARGGADTQYFGPGTRLTVL.

The CDR3 nucleotides read TGTGCCAGCAGCCCAACGCTAGGTAGCGAGCAGTACTTC. Encoded protein: CASSPTLGSEQYF. This rearrangement joins TRBV13 to TRBJ2-7; no clear D gene. The length of the CDR3 is 13 residues. Trimming pared 5 bases from V and 6 bases from J, leaving 14 bases between. Germline loops: CDR1 PRHDT, CDR2 FYEKMQ (reference sequence).

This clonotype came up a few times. The CDR3 reads CASNRQAQGETQYF. The CDR3 region has the DNA TGTGCCAGCAATCGACAGGCCCAGGGGGAGACCCAGTACTTC. The chain combines TRBV9 with TRBJ2-1; the D gene is possibly TRBD1 (6 bases). With the DNA end fitting TRBJ2-5 better, the J assignment may be wrong. There are 14 residues in the CDR3. Germline V gene data show CDR1 as SGDLS and CDR2 as YYNGEE.

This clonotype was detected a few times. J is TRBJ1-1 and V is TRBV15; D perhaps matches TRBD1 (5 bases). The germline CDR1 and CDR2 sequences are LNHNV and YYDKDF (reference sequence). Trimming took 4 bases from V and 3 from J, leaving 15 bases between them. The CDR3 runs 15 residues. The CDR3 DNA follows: TGTGCCACCAGCAAACAGGCGGTACGGGACACTGAAGCTTTCTTT. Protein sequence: CATSKQAVRDTEAFF.